This TCR beta chain was obtained from a study of T cell responses to AZD1222 COVID-19 vaccine. Whether given at about 4 or about 12 weeks, second doses were pooled. Study-wide findings and caveats: It was only after the peak T cell response that any repertoires were sampled. Among the donors, most were white British and more were female, and clonal diversity was possibly underestimated.

CDR1 and CDR2 from the germline V gene are MNHEY and SVGEGT. The CDR3 contains 18 residues. V lost 5 bases to trimming and J lost 2 bases, with 23 bases between them. Comment on this clone: The antigen remains unidentified.

The repertoire was sequenced with immunoSEQ multiplex PCR; TCRdb's copy has only in-frame clones and lacks some. The repertoire holds some 150,000 clones, with roughly 88% as singletons. This sample comprised peripheral blood, obtained 28 days after the second AZD1222 dose. This chain connects TRBV6-2 or TRBV6-3 to TRBJ2-3; D is unresolved. This clonotype originated in an adult who received the AZD1222 COVID-19 vaccine. In nucleotides, the CDR3 is TGTGCCAGCAGTCACACCCCCGGTCGAACGAATCCCACAGATACGCAGTATTTT. Amino acids: CASSHTPGRTNPTDTQYF.